Listed below are T cell receptor beta chains from one sample, sequenced in a study of blood T cell repertoires in COVID-19. The method was immunoSEQ multiplex PCR; TCRdb's version includes in-frame clones alone and lacks a portion of them. The table includes hundreds of thousands of clones, roughly 90% detected once. Material: peripheral blood. All receptors derive from a woman in her twenties or thirties with active or convalescent COVID-19. Each CDR3 is given with its conserved first and last residue. A D gene is named only where the DNA matches it firmly. Clone size is stated in some rows and not others, as once, few, many or a class when expanded.

d_gene	abundance	v_gene	j_gene	CDR3nt	CDR3aa
-	once	TRBV3-1/TRBV3-2	TRBJ2-6	TGTGCCAGCAGCCTCATAAGACTCCCTCGGGGTCCTGGGGCCAACGTCCTGACTTTC	CASSLIRLPRGPGANVLTF
TRBD1	-	TRBV6-2/TRBV6-3	TRBJ1-1	TGTGCCAGCAGTTCCCAGGGGGCTGGTGCCACTGAAGCTTTCTTT	CASSSQGAGATEAFF
-	once	TRBV10-3	TRBJ1-2	TGTGCCATCAGTGATTCATCACGTGGCGGCCGCTCTACTAACTATGGCTACACCTTC	CAISDSSRGGRSTNYGYTF
TRBD2	-	TRBV29-1	TRBJ2-1	TGCAGCGTCGTTACTAGCGGGGGGGCTAATGAGCAGTTCTTC	CSVVTSGGANEQFF
-	-	TRBV16	TRBJ1-2	TGTGCCAGCAGCCAATCGGCGCGGGACGGCAACTATGGCTACACCTTC	CASSQSARDGNYGYTF
-	-	TRBV3-1/TRBV3-2	TRBJ2-7	TGTGCCAGCAGCCAAGCCTATAGGGGGTCCTACGAGCAGTACTTC	CASSQAYRGSYEQYF
-	-	TRBV2	TRBJ1-2	TGTGCCAGCAGTGCTAGCGAGGCGGTTCCGAAGGGCTACACCTTC	CASSASEAVPKGYTF
TRBD2	-	TRBV27	TRBJ2-2	TGTGCCAGCAGTTTCCCCGGGACTAGCGGAATCCCCACCGGGGAGCTGTTTTTT	CASSFPGTSGIPTGELFF
TRBD1	-	TRBV5-4	TRBJ1-2	TGTGCCAGCAGCTATGTTGGGACAGACAGCTATGGCTACACCTTC	CASSYVGTDSYGYTF
-	-	TRBV3-1/TRBV3-2	TRBJ1-4	TGTGCCAGCAGCCAAGATGCAGGGGCTGAAAAACTGTTTTTT	CASSQDAGAEKLFF
-	-	TRBV4-1	TRBJ1-5	TGCGCCAGCAGCCAAGACCGCGGAAACAATCAGCCCCAGCATTTT	CASSQDRGNNQPQHF
TRBD2	once	TRBV7-2	TRBJ2-7	TGTGCCAGCAGTTGGGGACTAGCGGGAGCCTACGAGCAGTACTTC	CASSWGLAGAYEQYF
TRBD1	-	TRBV10-3	TRBJ1-1	TGTGCCATCAGCCCGACAGGGTTGAACACTGAAGCTTTCTTT	CAISPTGLNTEAFF
TRBD1	-	TRBV6-5	TRBJ1-2	TGTGCCAGCCGACAGGGGGCGGGGATCTATGGCTACACCTTC	CASRQGAGIYGYTF
TRBD1	-	TRBV28	TRBJ1-3	TGTGCCAGCCGGGACAGTTTTATATATTTT	CASRDSFIYF
-	-	TRBV7-9	TRBJ2-6	TGTGCCAGCAGCTTCTCTGCGGACTCTGGGGCCAACGTCCTGACTTTC	CASSFSADSGANVLTF
-	-	TRBV5-1	TRBJ1-1	TGCGCCAGCAGCCCGGACTCCACGCGGGTGAACACTGAAGCTTTCTTT	CASSPDSTRVNTEAFF